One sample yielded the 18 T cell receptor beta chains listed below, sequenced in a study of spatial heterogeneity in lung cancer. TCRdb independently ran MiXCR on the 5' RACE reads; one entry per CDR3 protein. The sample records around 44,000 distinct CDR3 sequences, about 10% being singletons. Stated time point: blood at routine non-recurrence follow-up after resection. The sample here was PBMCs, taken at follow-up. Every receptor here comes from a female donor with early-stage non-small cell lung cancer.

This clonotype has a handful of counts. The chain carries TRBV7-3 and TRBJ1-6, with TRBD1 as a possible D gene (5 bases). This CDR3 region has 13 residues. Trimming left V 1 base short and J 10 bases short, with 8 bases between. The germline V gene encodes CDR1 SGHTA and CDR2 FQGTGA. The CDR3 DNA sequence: TGTGCCAGCAGCTTAATGGGGGACTCACCCCTCCACTTT. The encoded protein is CASSLMGDSPLHF.

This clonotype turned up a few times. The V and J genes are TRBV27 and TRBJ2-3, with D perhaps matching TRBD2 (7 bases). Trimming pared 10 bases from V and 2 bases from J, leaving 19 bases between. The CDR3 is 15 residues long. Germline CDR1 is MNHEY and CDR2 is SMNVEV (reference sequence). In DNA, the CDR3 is TGTGCCACAATCCTCCGGGGGGCGATCACAGATACGCAGTATTTT. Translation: CATILRGAITDTQYF.

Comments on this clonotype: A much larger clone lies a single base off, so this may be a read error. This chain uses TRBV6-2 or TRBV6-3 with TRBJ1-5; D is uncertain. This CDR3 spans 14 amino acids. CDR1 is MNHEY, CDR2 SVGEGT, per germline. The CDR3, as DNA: TGTGTCAGCAGTTACTCCCAAACAACGTCCCCCCAGCATTTT. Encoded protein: CVSSYSQTTSPQHF.

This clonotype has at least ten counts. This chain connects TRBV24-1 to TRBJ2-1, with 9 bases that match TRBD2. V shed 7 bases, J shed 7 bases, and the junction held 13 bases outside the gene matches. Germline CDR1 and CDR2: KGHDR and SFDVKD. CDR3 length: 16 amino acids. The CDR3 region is CATSRPAGGTANEQFF. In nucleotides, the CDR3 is TGTGCCACCAGCCGCCCCGCGGGGGGGACCGCGAATGAGCAGTTCTTC.

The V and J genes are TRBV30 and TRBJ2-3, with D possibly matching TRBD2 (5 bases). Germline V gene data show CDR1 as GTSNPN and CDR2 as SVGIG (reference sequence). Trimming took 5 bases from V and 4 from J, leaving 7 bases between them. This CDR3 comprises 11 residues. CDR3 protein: CAWGRADTQYF. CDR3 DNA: TGTGCCTGGGGGCGGGCAGATACGCAGTATTTT.

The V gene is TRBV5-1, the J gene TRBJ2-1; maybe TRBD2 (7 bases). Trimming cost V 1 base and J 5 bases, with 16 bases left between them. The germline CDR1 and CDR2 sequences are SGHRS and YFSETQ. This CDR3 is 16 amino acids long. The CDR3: CASSLTGGGAHNEQFF. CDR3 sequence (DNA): TGCGCCAGCAGCTTGACCGGCGGGGGCGCCCACAATGAGCAGTTCTTC.

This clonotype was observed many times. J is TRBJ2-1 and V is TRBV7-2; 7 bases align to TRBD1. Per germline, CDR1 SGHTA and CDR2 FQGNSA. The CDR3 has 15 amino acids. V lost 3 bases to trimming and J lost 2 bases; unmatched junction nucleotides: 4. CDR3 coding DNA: TGTGCCAGCAGCTTCAGACAGGGTGCCTACAATGAGCAGTTCTTC. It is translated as CASSFRQGAYNEQFF.

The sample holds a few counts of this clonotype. This chain's CDR3 is CASSKVRAETQYF. CDR3 DNA: TGTGCCAGCAGCAAAGTGAGGGCAGAGACCCAGTACTTC. The chain combines TRBV21-1 with TRBJ2-5; TRBD2, the D gene given by the table, was not confirmed from the DNA. TRBV21-1 is a recognized pseudogene. The CDR3 is 13 amino acids.

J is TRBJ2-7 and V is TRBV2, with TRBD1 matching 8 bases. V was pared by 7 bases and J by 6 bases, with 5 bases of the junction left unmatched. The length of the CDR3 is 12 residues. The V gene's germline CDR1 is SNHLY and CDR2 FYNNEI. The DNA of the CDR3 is TGTGCCAGCAATGCAGGGGGCGCCGAGCAGTACTTC. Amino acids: CASNAGGAEQYF.

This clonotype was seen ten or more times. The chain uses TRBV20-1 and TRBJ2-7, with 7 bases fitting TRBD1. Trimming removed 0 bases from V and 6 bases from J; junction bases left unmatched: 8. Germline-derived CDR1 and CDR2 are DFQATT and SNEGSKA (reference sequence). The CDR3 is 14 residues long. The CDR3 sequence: CSARDLNRGSEQYF. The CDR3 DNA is TGCAGTGCTAGAGATCTCAACAGGGGATCCGAGCAGTACTTC.

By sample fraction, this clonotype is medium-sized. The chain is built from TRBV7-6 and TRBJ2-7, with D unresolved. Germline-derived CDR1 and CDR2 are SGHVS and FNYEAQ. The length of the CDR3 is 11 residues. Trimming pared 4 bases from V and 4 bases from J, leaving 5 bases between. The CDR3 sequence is CASSSTYEQYF. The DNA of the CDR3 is TGTGCCAGCAGCTCTACTTACGAGCAGTACTTC.

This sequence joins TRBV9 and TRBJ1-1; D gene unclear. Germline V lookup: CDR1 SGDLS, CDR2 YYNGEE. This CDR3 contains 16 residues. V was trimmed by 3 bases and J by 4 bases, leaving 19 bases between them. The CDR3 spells CASSATRLSSSTEAFF. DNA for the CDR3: TGTGCCAGCAGCGCCACTAGACTAAGCTCCTCCACTGAAGCTTTCTTT. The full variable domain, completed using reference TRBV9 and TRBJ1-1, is DSGVTQTPKHLITATGQRVTLRCSPRSGDLSVYWYQQSLDQGLQFLIQYYNGEERAKGNILERFSAQQFPDLHSELNLSSLELGDSALYFCASSATRLSSSTEAFFGQGTRLTVV.

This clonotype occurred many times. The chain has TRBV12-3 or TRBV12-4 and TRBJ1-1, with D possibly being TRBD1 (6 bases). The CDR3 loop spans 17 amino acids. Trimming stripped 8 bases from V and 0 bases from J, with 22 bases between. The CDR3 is CASRPGGRAGLNTEAFF. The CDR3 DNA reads TGTGCCAGCCGCCCGGGGGGCAGAGCGGGATTGAACACTGAAGCTTTCTTT.

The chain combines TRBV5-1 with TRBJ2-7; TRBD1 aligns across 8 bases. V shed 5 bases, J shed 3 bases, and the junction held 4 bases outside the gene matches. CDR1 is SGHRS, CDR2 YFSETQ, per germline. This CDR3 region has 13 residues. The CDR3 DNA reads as TGCGCCAGCAGGTTTACAGGGGGCTACGAGCAGTACTTC. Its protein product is CASRFTGGYEQYF.

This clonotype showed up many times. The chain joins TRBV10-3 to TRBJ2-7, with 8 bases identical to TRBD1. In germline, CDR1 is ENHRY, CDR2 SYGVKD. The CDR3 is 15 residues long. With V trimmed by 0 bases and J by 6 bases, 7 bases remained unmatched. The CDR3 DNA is TGTGCCATCAGTGAGTCCGGACAGGGTCTGCGCGAGCAGTACTTC. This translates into CAISESGQGLREQYF.

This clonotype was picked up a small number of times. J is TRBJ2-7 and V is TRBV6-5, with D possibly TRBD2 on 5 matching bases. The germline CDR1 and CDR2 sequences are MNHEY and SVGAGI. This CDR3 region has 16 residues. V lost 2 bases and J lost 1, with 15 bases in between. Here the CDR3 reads CASSYLVGEPSYEQYF. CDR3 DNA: TGTGCCAGCAGTTACCTCGTCGGGGAACCGTCCTACGAGCAGTACTTC.

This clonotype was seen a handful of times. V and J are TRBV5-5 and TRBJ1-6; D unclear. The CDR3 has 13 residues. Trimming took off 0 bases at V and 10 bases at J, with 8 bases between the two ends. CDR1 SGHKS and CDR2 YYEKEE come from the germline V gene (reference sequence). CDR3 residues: CASSLDLESPLHF. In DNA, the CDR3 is TGTGCCAGCAGCTTGGATCTCGAATCACCCCTCCACTTT.

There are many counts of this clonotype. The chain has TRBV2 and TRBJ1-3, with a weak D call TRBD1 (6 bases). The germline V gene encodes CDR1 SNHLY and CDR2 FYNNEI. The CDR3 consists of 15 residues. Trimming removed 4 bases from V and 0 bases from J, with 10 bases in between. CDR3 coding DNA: TGTGCCAGCAGTGGGACAGTGAACTCTGGAAACACCATATATTTT. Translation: CASSGTVNSGNTIYF. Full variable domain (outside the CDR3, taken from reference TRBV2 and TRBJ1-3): EPEVTQTPSHQVTQMGQEVILRCVPISNHLYFYWYRQILGQKVEFLVSFYNNEISEKSEIFDDQFSVERPDGSNFTLKIRSTKLEDSAMYFCASSGTVNSGNTIYFGEGSWLTVV.